Presented here are 27 T cell receptor beta chains from one specimen sequenced in a study of T-cell memory formation after mild COVID-19. TCRdb re-analysed the 5' RACE reads in MiXCR, keeping a single row per CDR3 protein. The sample contains some 310,000 distinct CDR3 sequences, around 20% of which appear only once. Sequencing was carried out using PBMCs or a T cell subset sorted from them (not recorded which). Receptor source: a man in his late teens or twenties who had mild COVID-19 (a few samples of this study predate the infection). Cell type and time point are not known.

This clonotype was detected only a few times. The V gene is TRBV6-6, the J gene TRBJ1-2; 9 bases are shared with TRBD1. V lost 2 bases and J lost 6; bases outside the gene matches: 4. This CDR3 has 14 residues. Germline V gene data show CDR1 as MNHNY and CDR2 as SVGAGI (reference sequence). The CDR3 coding sequence is TGTGCCAGCAGTTACGCCGACAGGGGGGATGGCTACACCTTC. Residues: CASSYADRGDGYTF.

Only a few counts were recorded for this clonotype. The chain joins TRBV7-2 to TRBJ2-4, with 8 bases lining up with TRBD1. After removal of 5 bases from V and 5 bases from J, the junction contained 5 bases not matched to a gene. CDR3 length: 14 amino acids. Germline CDR1 reads SGHTA; CDR2 reads FQGNSA. CDR3 protein: CASSPDRDQNIQYF. CDR3 bases: TGTGCCAGCAGCCCGGACAGGGACCAAAACATTCAGTACTTC.

This clonotype came up a few times. The chain combines TRBV6-5 with TRBJ2-1; 7 bases match TRBD2. Germline-derived CDR1 and CDR2 are MNHEY and SVGAGI. Germline trimming cut 5 bases from V and 4 bases from J; bases unmatched to any gene: 5. The CDR3 contains 14 residues. The CDR3, as DNA: TGTGCCAGCAGTCGGACTAGAAGATACAATGAGCAGTTCTTC. Encoded protein: CASSRTRRYNEQFF.

This clonotype was observed a handful of times. The rearrangement joins TRBV5-1 to TRBJ1-2; TRBD1 matches at 7 bases. The CDR3 spans 13 residues. The germline V gene encodes CDR1 SGHRS and CDR2 YFSETQ. V was pared by 4 bases and J by 2 bases, with 2 bases of the junction left unmatched. The CDR3 bases are TGCGCCAGCAGCGCGGGACAGAACTATGGCTACACCTTC. Residues: CASSAGQNYGYTF.

This clonotype was detected only a few times. This chain connects TRBV12-3 or TRBV12-4 to TRBJ1-5; D may be TRBD1 (5 bases). The V gene lost 6 bases and the J gene lost 9 bases, with 12 bases spanning the gap. The CDR3 is 12 amino acids. This CDR3 reads CASSYTGGPQHF. The DNA for the CDR3 is TGTGCCAGCAGCTACACAGGCGGGCCCCAGCATTTT.

This chain links TRBV7-2 with TRBJ2-7; 7 positions match TRBD1. V trimming: 2 bases; J trimming: 6 bases; junction bases outside the gene matches: 7. Germline V lookup: CDR1 SGHTA, CDR2 FQGNSA. This CDR3 contains 14 residues. The CDR3 DNA reads TGTGCCAGCAGCTTATCCGGACAGGCGGGCGAGCAGTACGTC. It yields the protein CASSLSGQAGEQYV.

The rearrangement uses TRBV9 and TRBJ1-1; 8 positions agree with TRBD1. The CDR3 contains 13 residues. CDR1 and CDR2 from the germline V gene are SGDLS and YYNGEE. The ends lost 2 bases at V and 11 bases at J; junction bases unmatched: 8. CDR3 in amino acids: CASSVSPDRAAFF. The CDR3 coding sequence is TGTGCCAGCAGCGTTTCTCCGGACAGGGCTGCTTTCTTT.

V gene TRBV7-2 combines with J gene TRBJ2-1, with D perhaps matching TRBD2 (6 bases). Germline CDR1 SGHTA, CDR2 FQGNSA. The CDR3 consists of 15 residues. Trimming took 1 base from V and 4 from J, leaving 11 bases between them. The CDR3 protein is CASSLVGLAYNEQFF. CDR3 sequence (DNA): TGTGCCAGCAGCTTAGTCGGGCTAGCGTACAATGAGCAGTTCTTC.

The chain carries TRBV12-3 or TRBV12-4 and TRBJ2-3; D unresolved. The CDR3 loop spans 14 amino acids. Trimming left V 5 bases short and J 9 bases short, with 18 bases between. CDR3: CASSPGPRIGTQYF. DNA for the CDR3: TGTGCCAGCAGTCCCGGGCCCCGCATAGGCACGCAGTATTTT.

The CDR3 DNA reads TGCGCCAGCAGCCAAGAGCCACGGGGCTGGAAGGGCCAAGAGACCCAGTACTTC. This translates into CASSQEPRGWKGQETQYF. The chain is built from TRBV4-3 and TRBJ2-5; D is possibly TRBD1 or TRBD2 (5 bases each). This CDR3 has 18 residues. In germline, CDR1 is LGHNA, CDR2 YSLEER. Trimming cost V 0 bases and J 1 base, with 18 bases left between them.

The chain carries TRBV18 and TRBJ1-1, with D possibly TRBD1 on 6 matching bases. Deletions cut 0 bases from V and 13 bases from J, with 15 bases between. The CDR3 extends over 13 amino acids. Per germline, CDR1 KGHSH and CDR2 LQKENI. The CDR3 coding sequence is TGTGCCAGCTCACCACCGTCGGCAGGGGAGGGTTTCTTT. This gives the protein CASSPPSAGEGFF.

A few counts support this clonotype. This sequence joins TRBV4-2 and TRBJ2-3; the D gene is possibly TRBD2 (6 bases). Germline lookup yields CDR1 LGHNA and CDR2 YNFKEQ. V was clipped by 3 bases and J by 2 bases, with 12 bases between them. The CDR3 runs to 15 residues. CDR3 nucleotide sequence: TGTGCCAGCAGCCAGACCGGGACTCTCACAGATACGCAGTATTTT. Amino acids: CASSQTGTLTDTQYF.

This clonotype was found a few times. V is TRBV12-3 or TRBV12-4 and J is TRBJ1-5; D not certain. The CDR3 runs 12 residues. V shed 6 bases and J shed 11 bases, with 14 bases lying between them. The CDR3 spells CASSRSTSTQHF. The DNA of the CDR3 is TGTGCCAGCAGCCGGAGTACGTCAACCCAGCATTTT.

This clonotype has just a few counts. This chain joins TRBV5-1 and TRBJ1-2; D unclear. The CDR3 is made up of 13 amino acids. V was shortened by 4 bases and J by 2 bases, with 9 bases between the two germline ends. The germline V gene has CDR1 SGHRS and CDR2 YFSETQ. CDR3 coding DNA: TGCGCCAGCAGCGCGAACGCAAACTATGGCTACACCTTC. Its protein is CASSANANYGYTF.

The rearrangement joins TRBV7-6 to TRBJ1-1; D remains ambiguous. Per germline, CDR1 SGHVS and CDR2 FNYEAQ. The V end was cut by 2 bases, the J end by 3 bases, with 7 bases between. This CDR3 has 13 amino acids. The CDR3 sequence: CASSLTFDTEAFF. The CDR3 DNA is TGTGCCAGCAGCTTAACTTTTGACACTGAAGCTTTCTTT.

This chain connects TRBV7-2 to TRBJ2-3; D gene unclear. This CDR3 contains 14 residues. V gave up 6 bases and J gave up 2 bases, with 12 bases separating them. Germline-derived CDR1 and CDR2 are SGHTA and FQGNSA. Written as DNA, the CDR3 is TGTGCCAGCAGACCTCCGGGCCACACAGATACGCAGTATTTT. Its translation: CASRPPGHTDTQYF.

At least ten counts were recorded for this clonotype. The V call is TRBV29-1, the J call TRBJ2-7; D is perhaps TRBD1 or TRBD2 (5 bases each). Germline V lookup: CDR1 SQVTM, CDR2 ANQGSEA. CDR3 size: 10 residues. Trimming removed 6 bases from V and 5 bases from J, with 8 bases in between. CDR3 bases: TGCAGCGTGGGGACGGACGAGCAGTACTTC. It encodes CSVGTDEQYF.

This clonotype was picked up many times. The V gene is TRBV7-2, the J gene TRBJ2-3; TRBD2 matches 8 bases. CDR1 and CDR2 from the germline V gene are SGHTA and FQGNSA. This CDR3 has 14 residues. J lost 6 bases, V lost 5 bases, and 7 bases had no gene match. The CDR3 nucleotides are TGTGCCAGCAGCAGGGGCGGGGGGTCGGATACGCAGTATTTT. Translated: CASSRGGGSDTQYF.

This clonotype turned up a few times. The J gene is TRBJ2-3, the V gene TRBV2, with D unclear. The germline V gene encodes CDR1 SNHLY and CDR2 FYNNEI. V was clipped by 7 bases and J by 6 bases, with 8 bases between them. This CDR3 contains 11 residues. This CDR3 is CASKTTDTQYF. The DNA of the CDR3 is TGTGCCAGCAAAACTACGGATACGCAGTATTTT.

This clonotype occurred many times. The chain combines TRBV14 with TRBJ1-1, with D tentatively TRBD1 (5 bases). The V end was cut by 4 bases, the J end by 0 bases, with 9 bases between. The CDR3 contains 14 residues. Germline V gene data show CDR1 as SGHDN and CDR2 as FVKESK. The DNA of the CDR3 is TGTGCCAGCAGCCCAAGAGGGGTGAACACTGAAGCTTTCTTT. This encodes CASSPRGVNTEAFF.

This clonotype was counted a single time. The rearrangement links TRBV19 to TRBJ2-2; 7 nucleotides match TRBD2. Trimming removed 6 bases from V and 6 bases from J; junction bases left unmatched: 4. There are 13 residues in the CDR3. Germline V gene data show CDR1 as LNHDA and CDR2 as SQIVND (reference sequence). CDR3 in amino acids: CASRIGLAGELFF. The CDR3 nucleotides read TGTGCCAGTAGAATCGGACTAGCCGGGGAGCTGTTTTTT.

The genes are TRBV5-1 and TRBJ1-1; TRBD1 is a possible D gene (6 bases). This CDR3 has 14 amino acids. Germline V gene lookup returns CDR1 SGHRS and CDR2 YFSETQ. V dropped 4 bases and J dropped 3 bases, with 13 bases sitting between them. CDR3: CASSTGQSHTEAFF. The CDR3 DNA follows: TGCGCCAGCAGCACCGGACAGTCACACACTGAAGCTTTCTTT.

This clonotype has at least ten counts. V usage is TRBV21-1 and J usage is TRBJ2-3; the table's TRBD1 call for D was not verified on the DNA. TRBV21-1 is a known pseudogene. The CDR3 has 12 amino acids. DNA of the CDR3: TGTGCCAGCAGTGACCCCCCAGATACGCAGTATTTT. Residues: CASSDPPDTQYF.

V and J are TRBV12-3 or TRBV12-4 and TRBJ1-1; D perhaps matches TRBD1 (5 bases). The V end lost 1 base, the J end lost 3 bases, and 12 bases lay between the germline ends. The CDR3 runs 15 residues. The CDR3 region is CASSLGGIRHTEAFF. The CDR3 coding sequence is TGTGCCAGCAGTTTAGGGGGGATTCGGCACACTGAAGCTTTCTTT.

There are a few counts of this clonotype. The chain carries TRBV7-8 and TRBJ2-5; D remains unclear. This CDR3 is built from 13 residues. Germline V CDR1 and CDR2: SGHVS, FQNEAQ. V was shortened by 2 bases and J by 4 bases, with 8 bases between the two germline ends. The CDR3, as DNA: TGTGCCAGCAGCTTACAGTACCGAGAGACCCAGTACTTC. This translates into CASSLQYRETQYF. Together with reference TRBV7-8 and TRBJ2-5, the CDR3 gives the full variable domain: GAGVSQSPRYKVAKRGQDVALRCDPISGHVSLFWYQQALGQGPEFLTYFQNEAQLDKSGLPSDRFFAERPEGSVSTLKIQRTQQEDSAVYLCASSLQYRETQYFGPGTRLLVL.

This clonotype was seen a few times. The chain joins TRBV7-2 to TRBJ1-1; D ambiguous. The V end lost 5 bases, the J end lost 7 bases, and 11 bases lay between the germline ends. Germline-derived CDR1 and CDR2 are SGHTA and FQGNSA. CDR3 size: 12 residues. CDR3 nucleotide sequence: TGTGCCAGCAGCCCCTCGGCGAATGAAGCTTTCTTT. As protein: CASSPSANEAFF. The full variable domain, completed using reference TRBV7-2 and TRBJ1-1, is GAGVSQSPSNKVTEKGKDVELRCDPISGHTALYWYRQSLGQGLEFLIYFQGNSAPDKSGLPSDRFSAERTGGSVSTLTIQRTQQEDSAVYLCASSPSANEAFFGQGTRLTVV.

CDR3 protein: CASNGVPGQGGNSNQPQHF. The CDR3 DNA sequence: TGTGCCAGCAACGGCGTCCCTGGACAGGGGGGGAATAGCAATCAGCCCCAGCATTTT. The chain employs TRBV6-6 and TRBJ1-5, with TRBD1 identical over 10 bases. The CDR3 is made up of 19 amino acids. Germline trimming cut 7 bases from V and 0 bases from J; bases unmatched to any gene: 15. Germline values: CDR1 MNHNY, CDR2 SVGAGI (reference sequence).